Following are 26 T cell receptor beta chains from one sample sequenced in a study of blood T cell repertoires in COVID-19. TCRdb's copy holds only in-frame clones and misses some; the assay was immunoSEQ multiplex PCR. The sample lists 30,000 to 40,000 clones; 75% to 80% were seen once. Sample: peripheral blood. Receptor source: a human donor in a cohort sampled during active COVID-19.

The V and J genes are TRBV5-6 and TRBJ2-3; TRBD1 matches at 7 bases. The germline V gene encodes CDR1 SGHDT and CDR2 YYEEEE. The CDR3 loop spans 15 amino acids. With V trimmed by 5 bases and J by 2 bases, 8 bases remained unmatched. CDR3 DNA sequence: TGTGCCAGCAGTACGGACAGGCTTAACACAGATACGCAGTATTTT. This sequence encodes CASSTDRLNTDTQYF.

The rearrangement uses TRBV12-3 or TRBV12-4 and TRBJ2-7, with 8 nucleotides matching TRBD1. J gave up 3 bases and V 4 bases, and 2 bases lay outside the gene matches. There are 13 residues in the CDR3. This CDR3 reads CASSWTGFYEQYF. The CDR3 DNA is TGTGCCAGCAGTTGGACAGGGTTCTACGAGCAGTACTTC.

The chain has TRBV5-1 and TRBJ1-1, with TRBD1 as a possible D gene (6 bases). Germline V gives CDR1 SGHRS, CDR2 YFSETQ. V lost 5 bases, J lost 6 bases, and 17 bases lay in between. CDR3 length: 14 residues. The CDR3 DNA sequence: TGCGCCAGCAGATCGGACAGTGTCAGCTCTGAAGCTTTCTTT. Its translation is CASRSDSVSSEAFF. Full variable domain (missing parts from reference TRBV5-1 and TRBJ1-1): KAGVTQTPRYLIKTRGQQVTLSCSPISGHRSVSWYQQTPGQGLQFLFEYFSETQRNKGNFPGRFSGRQFSNSRSEMNVSTLELGDSALYLCASRSDSVSSEAFFGQGTRLTVV.

V and J are TRBV9 and TRBJ2-2; the match to TRBD2 covers 14 bases. The ends lost 2 bases at V and 0 bases at J; junction bases unmatched: 9. Germline V gene data show CDR1 as SGDLS and CDR2 as YYNGEE. The CDR3 sequence is 20 residues long. In DNA form, the CDR3 reads TGTGCCAGCAGCGTTGGACTAGCGGGAGGTGCTGGATCGAACACCGGGGAGCTGTTTTTT. Amino acids: CASSVGLAGGAGSNTGELFF. The whole variable domain, filled in from reference TRBV9 and TRBJ2-2, reads DSGVTQTPKHLITATGQRVTLRCSPRSGDLSVYWYQQSLDQGLQFLIQYYNGEERAKGNILERFSAQQFPDLHSELNLSSLELGDSALYFCASSVGLAGGAGSNTGELFFGEGSRLTVL.

The chain combines TRBV6-6 with TRBJ1-5; tentative D call: TRBD1 (5 bases). Germline-derived CDR1 and CDR2 are MNHNY and SVGAGI (reference sequence). CDR3 length: 16 amino acids. The V and J ends lost 0 bases and 5 bases respectively, with 14 bases between them. In DNA form, the CDR3 reads TGTGCCAGCAGTTACTCGGGACGGACTACTGATCAGCCCCAGCATTTT. Its protein is CASSYSGRTTDQPQHF.

This clone was detected only a few times. This rearrangement joins TRBV6-5 to TRBJ1-2; 9 bases are a match to TRBD1. The V and J ends lost 7 bases and 4 bases, in that order; junction bases with no gene match: 7. In germline, CDR1 is MNHEY, CDR2 SVGAGI. CDR3 length: 14 residues. CDR3 coding DNA: TGTGCCAGCATGGCGGGACAGGGAAGCTATGGCTACACCTTC. Translated, it gives CASMAGQGSYGYTF.

This clone was picked up a small number of times. The chain links TRBV6-2 or TRBV6-3 to TRBJ2-7; D remains unclear. With 2 bases removed from V and 0 bases from J, the gap between germline ends came to 11 bases. Per germline, CDR1 MNHEY and CDR2 SVGEGT. CDR3 length: 15 residues. The CDR3 DNA is TGTGCCAGCAGTTACGTCTTTCGGAGCTCCTACGAGCAGTACTTC. It specifies CASSYVFRSSYEQYF.

This clone showed up just a few times. CDR3 DNA: TGCGCCAGCAGCCCGACGGGGGGATCCACCGGTCTCTACGAGCAGTACTTC. It yields the protein CASSPTGGSTGLYEQYF. The J gene is TRBJ2-7, the V gene TRBV4-1; 7 positions agree with TRBD2. The V gene's germline CDR1 is MGHRA and CDR2 YSYEKL. V dropped 4 bases and J dropped 3; count of bases not matched to a gene: 15. This CDR3 has 17 residues.

V and J are TRBV18 and TRBJ2-3, with TRBD2 as a possible D gene (6 bases). In germline, CDR1 is KGHSH, CDR2 LQKENI. CDR3 length: 13 residues. Trimming left V 5 bases short and J 2 bases short, with 8 bases between. As DNA, the CDR3 is TGTGCCAGCTCATCGGGACTCACAGATACGCAGTATTTT. It yields the protein CASSSGLTDTQYF.

This clone was counted only a few times. The rearrangement links TRBV23-1 to TRBJ1-1; D gene ambiguous. TRBV23-1 is marked as an open reading frame, function uncertain. V dropped 2 bases and J dropped 1 base, with 5 bases sitting between them. There are 13 residues in the CDR3. The CDR3 bases are TGCGCCAGCAGTCAACCAGAGAACACTGAAGCTTTCTTT. It encodes CASSQPENTEAFF.

The chain joins TRBV18 to TRBJ1-6; D ambiguous. V was cut by 2 bases and J by 7 bases, with 9 bases left in between. The CDR3 has 14 amino acids. CDR1 KGHSH and CDR2 LQKENI come from the germline V gene. The CDR3: CASSPSYLNSPLHF. CDR3 bases: TGTGCCAGCTCACCATCTTACCTAAATTCACCCCTCCACTTT.

The V and J genes are TRBV30 and TRBJ1-6, with 9 bases identical to TRBD1. The CDR3 runs 14 residues. Looked up from germline, CDR1 is GTSNPN and CDR2 is SVGIG (reference sequence). After removal of 1 base from V and 10 bases from J, the junction contained 5 bases not matched to a gene. This chain's CDR3 is CAWSGTGARSPLHF. DNA for the CDR3: TGTGCCTGGAGTGGGACAGGGGCCCGGTCACCCCTCCACTTT.

V usage is TRBV7-9 and J usage is TRBJ2-2; weak D call: TRBD2 (5 bases). In germline, CDR1 is SEHNR, CDR2 FQNEAQ (reference sequence). V dropped 10 bases and J dropped 1 base, with 7 bases sitting between them. The CDR3 is made up of 12 amino acids. The chain's CDR3 is CANEGNTGELFF. CDR3 DNA sequence: TGTGCCAACGAGGGGAACACCGGGGAGCTGTTTTTT.

V usage is TRBV19 and J usage is TRBJ2-5, with 9 bases fitting TRBD1. Trimming removed 5 bases from V and 5 bases from J; junction bases left unmatched: 9. This CDR3 spans 15 amino acids. Germline CDR1 and CDR2: LNHDA and SQIVND (reference sequence). CDR3 DNA: TGTGCCAGTAGTCTTGGGACAGGGATTGGGGAGACCCAGTACTTC. Protein: CASSLGTGIGETQYF.

This chain joins TRBV10-1 and TRBJ1-2; 11 bases fit TRBD1. Germline CDR1 and CDR2: WNHNN and SYGVQD (reference sequence). The V gene end was trimmed by 3 bases and the J gene end by 9 bases; junction bases not matched to a gene: 6. There are 14 residues in the CDR3. The DNA of the CDR3 is TGCGCCAGCAGTGATTCAGGGACAGGGGGACGCTACACCTTC. Translated: CASSDSGTGGRYTF.

This chain joins TRBV27 and TRBJ2-1; TRBD2 is a possible D gene (6 bases). CDR1 and CDR2 from the germline V gene are MNHEY and SMNVEV (reference sequence). The CDR3 covers 15 residues. Trimming removed 9 bases from V and 5 bases from J, with 20 bases in between. This chain's CDR3 is CARVDGAGNDNEQFF. The CDR3 DNA sequence: TGTGCCAGGGTAGACGGGGCGGGAAACGACAATGAGCAGTTCTTC.

The V gene is TRBV7-9, the J gene TRBJ2-3; possible D gene TRBD2, 7 bases. Trimming removed 1 base at V and 2 bases at J, with 19 bases between. The CDR3 sequence is 18 residues long. Germline-derived CDR1 and CDR2 are SEHNR and FQNEAQ (reference sequence). The CDR3 here is CASSLVSGGPAHTDTQYF. The CDR3 DNA follows: TGTGCCAGCAGCTTAGTATCCGGGGGGCCAGCACACACAGATACGCAGTATTTT.

The rearrangement links TRBV18 to TRBJ2-2; D is ambiguous. The CDR3 has 14 amino acids. Germline CDR1 and CDR2: KGHSH and LQKENI. V lost 0 bases and J 6 bases, leaving 8 bases between the germline ends. CDR3 nucleotides: TGTGCCAGCTCACCACCTCGGGTCGCCGGGGAGCTGTTTTTT. Its translation: CASSPPRVAGELFF.

The rearrangement uses TRBV28 and TRBJ2-1; D is uncertain. The V gene lost 7 bases and the J gene lost 5 bases, with 6 bases spanning the gap. Germline V gives CDR1 MDHEN, CDR2 SYDVKM. CDR3 size: 11 residues. CDR3 loop: CASTVNNEQFF. Here the CDR3 DNA reads TGTGCCAGCACGGTAAACAATGAGCAGTTCTTC.

CDR3 DNA: TGTGCCAGCAGCTTTTCGGGTAATAATTCACCCCTCCACTTT. Protein: CASSFSGNNSPLHF. J is TRBJ1-6 and V is TRBV7-9; D unclear. V was cut by 3 bases and J by 5 bases, with 8 bases left in between. The CDR3 contains 14 residues. The V gene's germline CDR1 is SEHNR and CDR2 FQNEAQ (reference sequence).

This chain joins TRBV21-1 and TRBJ1-1; the DNA was not compared with TRBD1, the D call given in the table. TRBV21-1 is noted as a pseudogene. This CDR3 contains 13 residues. The CDR3 spells CASIIQVDTEAFF. Here the CDR3 DNA reads TGTGCCAGCATTATACAGGTTGACACTGAAGCTTTCTTT.

This clone was seen ten or more times. CDR3 loop: CASSEFRGHTEAFF. CDR3 in DNA: TGCGCCAGCAGTGAGTTCCGGGGTCACACTGAAGCTTTCTTT. V usage is TRBV10-2 and J usage is TRBJ1-1; no clear D gene. V was cut by 1 base and J by 3 bases, with 9 bases left in between. Germline CDR1 is WSHSY and CDR2 is SAAADI. The CDR3 sequence is 14 residues long.

The rearrangement links TRBV19 to TRBJ2-1; 9 bases agree with TRBD1. With V trimmed by 0 bases and J by 10 bases, 10 bases remained unmatched. Germline V CDR1 and CDR2: LNHDA, SQIVND (reference sequence). CDR3 length: 16 residues. CDR3 loop: CASSIDNRDRVSEQFF. CDR3 nucleotide sequence: TGTGCCAGTAGTATAGATAACCGGGACAGGGTATCCGAGCAGTTCTTC.

V gene TRBV7-8 combines with J gene TRBJ1-2; D gene ambiguous. Trimming left V 0 bases short and J 1 base short, with 15 bases between. The CDR3 length is 17 residues. Germline CDR1 is SGHVS and CDR2 is FQNEAQ. The CDR3 sequence is CASSLAQTRQSNYGYTF. The DNA of the CDR3 is TGTGCCAGCAGCTTAGCCCAGACACGCCAGAGTAACTATGGCTACACCTTC.

There are a few counts of this clone. The V and J genes are TRBV28 and TRBJ1-2; 9 bases match TRBD1. This CDR3 spans 16 amino acids. With 5 bases clipped from V and 4 bases from J, the junction kept 11 bases outside the gene matches. The germline CDR1 and CDR2 sequences are MDHEN and SYDVKM. This CDR3 reads CASSTSTTGGAYGYTF. The CDR3 region has the DNA TGTGCCAGCAGTACTTCCACCACAGGGGGCGCCTATGGCTACACCTTC.

The chain is built from TRBV10-3 and TRBJ1-6; D unresolved. The CDR3 covers 15 residues. Germline V gene data show CDR1 as ENHRY and CDR2 as SYGVKD. V was trimmed by 9 bases and J by 0 bases, leaving 12 bases between them. CDR3 sequence reads: CAISDRSSYNSPLHF. The CDR3 region has the DNA TGTGCCATTTCCGACCGGAGCTCCTATAATTCACCCCTCCACTTT.